The next 20 T cell receptor beta chains were all read from a single sample in a study of human T cells and chemical hapten exposure. The time point was: patch test 1, 2 weeks after DPC sensitization. Treatment specified: therapeutic diphenylcyclopropenone sensitization with weekly scalp DPC. TCRdb processed the RACE reads anew with MiXCR; each CDR3 protein has one entry. The sample yields more than 100,000 distinct CDR3 sequences, around 15% seen once. Here the sequenced sample was whole blood, taken in connection with sensitization to the hapten diphenylcyclopropenone (DPC). The receptors were sampled from a man aged 18 to 35 with alopecia areata. Some clones in this sample may be carry-over from other donors' samples.

The chain joins TRBV28 to TRBJ1-2; tentatively, D is TRBD1 (5 bases). Germline values: CDR1 MDHEN, CDR2 SYDVKM. CDR3 length: 16 amino acids. V was shortened by 2 bases and J by 6 bases, with 19 bases between the two germline ends. The CDR3 loop is CASSLHPGAREHGYTF. The CDR3 DNA is TGTGCCAGCAGTTTACATCCCGGGGCGAGGGAGCATGGCTACACCTTC.

The gene calls are TRBV29-1 and TRBJ1-2; 12 nucleotides line up with TRBD1. The junction had 4 bases not matched to a gene; V was cut back by 7 bases and J by 4 bases. The germline gives CDR1 SQVTM, CDR2 ANQGSEA. The CDR3 has 13 residues. CDR3 in DNA: TGCAGCGGAGGGACAGGGGGCCCCTATGGCTACACCTTC. Protein: CSGGTGGPYGYTF.

V usage is TRBV29-1 and J usage is TRBJ2-2; D is unclear. The V end lost 2 bases, the J end lost 2 bases, and 6 bases lay between the germline ends. Germline assignment: CDR1 SQVTM and CDR2 ANQGSEA. The CDR3 extends over 13 amino acids. The CDR3 DNA is TGCAGCGTTGAACAAGAAAACACCGGGGAGCTGTTTTTT. Protein product: CSVEQENTGELFF.

V and J are TRBV6-5 and TRBJ1-1; D is possibly TRBD1 (6 bases). The CDR3 has 15 amino acids. Germline CDR1 and CDR2: MNHEY and SVGAGI. Deletions cut 2 bases from V and 5 bases from J, with 15 bases between. In DNA form, the CDR3 reads TGTGCCAGCAGTTACGGGGGGGCGCGAGGAACTGAAGCTTTCTTT. Translated: CASSYGGARGTEAFF.

The CDR3 loop reads CSSGPNTEAFF. For the CDR3, the DNA is TGCAGTTCAGGCCCGAACACTGAAGCTTTCTTT. The V call is TRBV20-1, the J call TRBJ1-1; no firm D call. V was pared by 8 bases and J by 1 base, with 8 bases between. CDR1 and CDR2 from the germline V gene are DFQATT and SNEGSKA (reference sequence). The CDR3 is 11 residues long.

The CDR3 is CASSLAQGLKNGYTF. CDR3 bases: TGTGCCAGCAGCTTGGCCCAGGGTCTCAAGAATGGCTACACCTTC. This chain links TRBV5-5 with TRBJ1-2; D might be TRBD1 (5 bases). The germline V gene encodes CDR1 SGHKS and CDR2 YYEKEE (reference sequence). V dropped 0 bases and J dropped 6 bases, with 15 bases sitting between them. The CDR3 has 15 residues.

Remarks on this clonotype: A junction boundary mismatches the germline segment, possibly from a read error. The chain carries TRBV28 and TRBJ1-6; D is ambiguous. The CDR3 is made up of 12 amino acids. Germline assignment: CDR1 MDHEN and CDR2 SYDVKM. Here the CDR3 reads CASSSIHSPIHF. The CDR3 bases are TGTGCCAGCAGTTCAATTCATTCACCCATCCACTTT.

A few counts support this clonotype. V is TRBV28 and J is TRBJ1-1; 7 bases are shared with TRBD1. Germline V gene lookup returns CDR1 MDHEN and CDR2 SYDVKM. V lost 6 bases, J lost 6 bases, and 7 bases stayed unmatched. The CDR3 loop spans 13 amino acids. The CDR3 DNA sequence: TGTGCCAGCAGGAGACAGGGATCCCCTGAAGCTTTCTTT. It specifies CASRRQGSPEAFF.

This clonotype was picked up many times. V is TRBV7-9 and J is TRBJ2-3, with 12 positions matching TRBD2. CDR3 size: 13 residues. With 6 bases clipped from V and 10 bases from J, the junction kept 5 bases outside the gene matches. CDR1 and CDR2 (germline): SEHNR, FQNEAQ (reference sequence). The CDR3 sequence: CASSLTSGGAQYF. For the CDR3, the DNA is TGTGCCAGCAGTCTGACTAGCGGGGGTGCGCAGTATTTT.

The rearrangement joins TRBV5-6 to TRBJ2-3; D might be TRBD1 (5 bases). The CDR3 contains 13 residues. Germline V lookup: CDR1 SGHDT, CDR2 YYEEEE. V lost 4 bases and J lost 6, with 12 bases in between. The CDR3 DNA is TGTGCCAGCAGCACAAGGGGAATTGATACGCAGTATTTT. Its protein is CASSTRGIDTQYF.

The rearrangement uses TRBV5-1 and TRBJ1-1; D may be TRBD1 (5 bases). Germline CDR1 reads SGHRS; CDR2 reads YFSETQ. Deletions cut 1 base from V and 0 bases from J, with 7 bases between. The CDR3 runs to 14 residues. This chain's CDR3 is CASSLYRLNTEAFF. CDR3 DNA sequence: TGCGCCAGCAGCTTGTACAGGTTGAACACTGAAGCTTTCTTT.

This clonotype was detected ten times or more. The CDR3 DNA reads as TGTGCCAGCAGTTTAGGGAGACCCTACGAGCAGTACTTC. It codes for CASSLGRPYEQYF. This chain connects TRBV28 to TRBJ2-7; weak D call: TRBD2 (5 bases). Germline V gene data show CDR1 as MDHEN and CDR2 as SYDVKM. Trimming pared 2 bases from V and 2 bases from J, leaving 7 bases between. The CDR3 totals 13 residues.

Only a few counts were recorded for this clonotype. The CDR3 bases are TGTGCCAGCAGTTACCCGGCCCAGGGGGCCCACGAGCAGTACTTC. This gives the protein CASSYPAQGAHEQYF. The gene calls are TRBV6-5 and TRBJ2-7; 8 positions agree with TRBD1. This CDR3 is built from 15 residues. Germline V gives CDR1 MNHEY, CDR2 SVGAGI. J gave up 5 bases and V 2 bases, and 8 bases lay outside the gene matches.

The rearrangement joins TRBV7-2 to TRBJ1-2, with D hard to call. Deletions cut 6 bases from V and 3 bases from J, with 11 bases between. Germline-derived CDR1 and CDR2 are SGHTA and FQGNSA. The CDR3 sequence is 13 residues long. The CDR3 DNA follows: TGTGCCAGCAGTACAAGTTACGACTATGGCTACACCTTC. Protein sequence: CASSTSYDYGYTF.

This clonotype showed up just a few times. The genes are TRBV7-9 and TRBJ2-3; D ambiguous. The germline V gene has CDR1 SEHNR and CDR2 FQNEAQ (reference sequence). V was trimmed by 1 base and J by 2 bases, leaving 10 bases between them. This CDR3 is built from 15 residues. The CDR3 reads CASSLGVLYTDTQYF. As DNA, the CDR3 is TGTGCCAGCAGCTTAGGGGTACTTTACACAGATACGCAGTATTTT.

The chain carries TRBV28 and TRBJ1-6, with TRBD1 identical over 12 bases. The V gene end was trimmed by 3 bases and the J gene end by 7 bases; junction bases not matched to a gene: 4. CDR1 is MDHEN and CDR2 is SYDVKM in the germline V gene. This CDR3 contains 16 residues. The chain's CDR3 is CASSFRGTGGNSPLHF. In DNA form, the CDR3 reads TGTGCCAGCAGTTTCAGGGGGACAGGGGGCAATTCACCCCTCCACTTT.

The V and J genes are TRBV20-1 and TRBJ1-2; D might be TRBD1 (6 bases). V was cut by 3 bases and J by 6 bases, with 11 bases left in between. CDR3 length equals 12 residues. Germline CDR1 DFQATT, CDR2 SNEGSKA (reference sequence). CDR3 in DNA: TGCAGTGCTAGTCGCACAGGGAATGGCTACACCTTC. It encodes CSASRTGNGYTF.

This clonotype was seen a few times. The V and J genes are TRBV4-3 and TRBJ2-7, with D unclear. V was shortened by 0 bases and J by 3 bases, with 12 bases between the two germline ends. Germline loops: CDR1 LGHNA, CDR2 YSLEER. The CDR3 is 15 residues long. The CDR3 loop is CASSQDREGRYEQYV. In nucleotides, the CDR3 is TGCGCCAGCAGCCAAGATAGAGAAGGGCGCTACGAGCAGTACGTC.

The rearrangement joins TRBV27 to TRBJ2-7, with D maybe TRBD1 (6 bases). CDR3 size: 16 residues. Germline values: CDR1 MNHEY, CDR2 SMNVEV (reference sequence). V was cut by 6 bases and J by 5 bases, with 23 bases left in between. CDR3 bases: TGTGCCAGCAGACCGAATGGACAGTCCCCCCTCCACGAGCAGTACGTC. This encodes CASRPNGQSPLHEQYV.

The CDR3 DNA sequence: TGTGCCAGTAGTACCAAACGGCTGGACAGGCTCTATGGCTACACCTTC. As protein: CASSTKRLDRLYGYTF. The V and J genes are TRBV19 and TRBJ1-2, with 7 bases fitting TRBD1. J was trimmed by 4 bases and V by 4 bases; bases with no gene match: 12. In germline, CDR1 is LNHDA, CDR2 SQIVND (reference sequence). The CDR3 loop spans 16 amino acids.